The 2 T cell receptor beta chains given below trace back to one sample, sequenced in a study of control samples from healthy donors and cancer patients. Assay used: immunoSEQ multiplex PCR; TCRdb lists only in-frame clones, some missing. The data show about 180,000 clones, around 89% seen once. Material: blood. These receptors were collected from a woman aged 50 to 60 in good health.

The chain joins TRBV19 to TRBJ2-1, with 8 positions matching TRBD2. CDR1 LNHDA and CDR2 SQIVND come from the germline V gene (reference sequence). This CDR3 has 18 amino acids. V gave up 8 bases and J gave up 2 bases; unmatched junction bases: 17. The CDR3 region is CASREGFDGKVTYNEQFF. The CDR3 DNA follows: TGTGCCAGTCGGGAGGGCTTTGATGGAAAAGTAACCTACAATGAGCAGTTCTTC.

V and J are TRBV19 and TRBJ1-2, with TRBD1 identical over 7 bases. The V gene end was trimmed by 9 bases and the J gene end by 4 bases; junction bases not matched to a gene: 2. The CDR3 totals 11 residues. Germline assignment: CDR1 LNHDA and CDR2 SQIVND (reference sequence). CDR3 region: CASGTAYGYTF. CDR3 sequence (DNA): TGTGCCAGCGGGACAGCCTATGGCTACACCTTC.